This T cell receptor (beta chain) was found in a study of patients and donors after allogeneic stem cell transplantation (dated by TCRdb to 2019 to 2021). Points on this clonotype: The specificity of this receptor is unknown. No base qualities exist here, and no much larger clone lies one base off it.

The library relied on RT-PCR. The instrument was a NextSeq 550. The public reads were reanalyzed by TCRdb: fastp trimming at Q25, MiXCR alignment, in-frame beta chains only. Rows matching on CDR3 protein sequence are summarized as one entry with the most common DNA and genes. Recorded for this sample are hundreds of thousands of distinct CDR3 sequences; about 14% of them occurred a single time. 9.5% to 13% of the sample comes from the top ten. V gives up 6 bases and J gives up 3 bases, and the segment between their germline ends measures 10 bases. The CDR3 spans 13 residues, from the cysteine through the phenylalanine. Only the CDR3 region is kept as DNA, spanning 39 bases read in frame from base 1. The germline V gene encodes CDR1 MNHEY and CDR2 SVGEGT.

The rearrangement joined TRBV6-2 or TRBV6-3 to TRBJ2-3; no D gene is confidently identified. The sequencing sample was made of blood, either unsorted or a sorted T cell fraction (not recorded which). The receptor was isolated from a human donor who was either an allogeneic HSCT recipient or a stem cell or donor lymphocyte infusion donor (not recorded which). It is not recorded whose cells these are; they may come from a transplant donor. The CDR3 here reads CASRPAGTDTQYF. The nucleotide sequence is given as TGTGCCAGCAGGCCCGCCGGGACAGATACGCAGTATTTT.